This TCR beta chain comes out of a study of neurological immune-mediated disorders. Study observations and caveats: Phylogenetically, 18 of 34 multiple sclerosis patients' repertoires fell into one related-CDR3 cluster, a possible signature. The greatest TCR clonal expansion occurred in HTLV-1-associated myelopathy and the least in multiple sclerosis, which fell below healthy controls. No link was found between any clinical or MRI feature and the multiple sclerosis repertoire cluster.

This CDR3 is built from 11 residues. The germline V and J ends were trimmed by 2 bases and 8 bases, with 6 bases remaining between them. The germline V gene encodes CDR1 SGHDN and CDR2 FVKESK. The authors made cDNA by 5'RACE with 10-nucleotide random UMIs. TCRdb reanalysed the 5' RACE reads using MiXCR and keeps one entry per CDR3 protein. This table has about 58,000 distinct CDR3 sequences, 3.6% appearing once. This clonotype was detected many times. Its antigen is not identified. The sample taken for sequencing was PBMCs. The TCR originated in a man younger than 45 with multiple sclerosis. V usage is TRBV14 and J usage is TRBJ1-1; the D gene is possibly TRBD1 (5 bases). DNA of the CDR3: TGTGCCAGCAGCCAACGGGGGGAAGCTTTCTTT. Encoded protein: CASSQRGEAFF.